This TCR beta chain emerged from a study of radiotherapy plus CTLA-4 blockade in lung cancer. The ends were cut back, 5 bases at V and 7 bases at J, with 18 bases in the middle. This CDR3 is 15 amino acids long. Germline V gene lookup returns CDR1 MNHNS and CDR2 SASEGT. Some clones are missing from TCRdb's copy, which holds only in-frame ones; the method was immunoSEQ multiplex PCR. Of around 37,000 clones listed, around 70% were seen once; the top ten hold 11%. The chain employs TRBV6-1 and TRBJ2-1; tentatively, D is TRBD1 (6 bases). This clonotype originated in a human donor with non-small cell lung cancer who had stable disease on radiotherapy plus ipilimumab. Sequenced here: peripheral blood, sampled from a patient treated with radiotherapy plus ipilimumab. The CDR3 sequence is CASSNEGRGRNEQFF. The CDR3 region has the DNA TGTGCCAGCAGTAACGAAGGCAGGGGACGGAATGAGCAGTTCTTC.